This TCR beta chain was retrieved from a study of T cell repertoires in cytomegalovirus infection. This clonotype was seen more than once but under ten times. The antigen remains unidentified. MiXCR was run by TCRdb on the reads, yielding one entry per CDR3 protein. The repertoire holds 55,000 to 70,000 distinct CDR3 sequences, approximately 24% seen once, with roughly three quarters in the top ten. Germline assignment: CDR1 LNHDA and CDR2 SQIVND (reference sequence). The CDR3 loop spans 14 amino acids. Trimming removed 6 bases at V and 2 bases at J, with 10 bases between. This chain connects TRBV19 to TRBJ2-2; TRBD2 might be the D (5 bases). The source is a human donor in good health (CMV status not recorded). Some clones in this sample may be carry-over from other donors' samples. The sequencing input was PBMCs, sequenced either directly or after in vitro stimulation (not recorded which). CDR3 in amino acids: CASRKRRNTGELFF. DNA for the CDR3: TGTGCCAGTAGGAAGCGGAGAAACACCGGGGAGCTGTTTTTT.